The 5 T cell receptor beta chains below were found in one sample sequenced in a study of cytomegalovirus exposure and HLA in healthy donors. The PCR was carried out with 60 Vbeta primers and 13 Jbeta primers. Sequenced by immunoSEQ multiplex PCR; TCRdb stores in-frame clones only, minus some. The sample carries about 110,000 clones, over 80% recorded once. What was sequenced was PBMCs. These TCRs come from a man between 18 and 35 years old in good health and CMV-seronegative.

The J gene is TRBJ2-1, the V gene TRBV4-1; 7 bases fit TRBD2. The CDR3 is 14 amino acids. Per germline, CDR1 MGHRA and CDR2 YSYEKL. V trimming: 0 bases; J trimming: 7 bases; junction bases outside the gene matches: 3. CDR3 sequence (DNA): TGCGCCAGCAGCCAAGACCTAGCGGATAATGAGCAGTTCTTC. It codes for CASSQDLADNEQFF.

The genes are TRBV5-4 and TRBJ1-2, with D uncertain. This CDR3 region has 13 residues. The germline V gene has CDR1 SGHNT and CDR2 YYREEE (reference sequence). Trimming removed 5 bases from V and 2 bases from J, with 10 bases in between. The DNA for the CDR3 is TGTGCCAGCAGTTCGACACTCAACTATGGCTACACCTTC. Translated, it gives CASSSTLNYGYTF.

The chain combines TRBV6-5 with TRBJ1-3; D unclear. Germline-derived CDR1 and CDR2 are MNHEY and SVGAGI. The CDR3 has 14 amino acids. V was clipped by 2 bases and J by 0 bases, with 5 bases between them. The DNA for the CDR3 is TGTGCCAGCAGTTACGGCGGCTCTGGAAACACCATATATTTT. Protein sequence: CASSYGGSGNTIYF.

The V and J genes are TRBV28 and TRBJ2-1, with TRBD2 matching over 10 bases. The ends lost 2 bases at V and 8 bases at J; junction bases unmatched: 6. CDR3 length: 15 residues. From germline, CDR1 is MDHEN and CDR2 SYDVKM. CDR3 coding DNA: TGTGCCAGCAGTTTAGTCCGGACTAGCGGCTATGAGCAGTTCTTC. It codes for CASSLVRTSGYEQFF.

The chain uses TRBV19 and TRBJ2-1, with 7 positions matching TRBD1. Trimming removed 3 bases from V and 6 bases from J; junction bases left unmatched: 5. The CDR3 runs to 14 residues. Per germline, CDR1 LNHDA and CDR2 SQIVND (reference sequence). The CDR3 nucleotides read TGTGCCAGTAGTATGGGTGACAGGGCCAATGAGCAGTTCTTC. It is translated as CASSMGDRANEQFF.